This T cell receptor (beta chain) was observed in a study of yellow fever vaccine responses in identical twins. V shed 4 bases, J shed 10 bases, and the junction held 7 bases outside the gene matches. CDR3 length: 15 amino acids. Germline V gene lookup returns CDR1 SGHRS and CDR2 YFSETQ. Study-level findings and limits: It has been reported that, in twins, the vaccine T cell response seemed partly convergent and partly personalized.

This clonotype was seen just once. No antigen is known for it. From the RT-PCR reads, TCRdb called clonotypes with MiXCR, one entry per CDR3 protein. The table has about 23,000 distinct CDR3 sequences, roughly 80% seen once. This clonotype was obtained from a young woman who received the yellow fever vaccine. The sequencing used T cells from blood (PBMCs), unsorted or a sorted subset (not recorded which), collected before or after yellow fever vaccination (not recorded which). The chain links TRBV5-1 to TRBJ2-1; 14 nucleotides line up with TRBD2. CDR3 sequence (DNA): TGCGCCAGCAGCGGGGGACTAGCGGGGGCGGGGGAGCAGTTCTTC. Encoded protein: CASSGGLAGAGEQFF.